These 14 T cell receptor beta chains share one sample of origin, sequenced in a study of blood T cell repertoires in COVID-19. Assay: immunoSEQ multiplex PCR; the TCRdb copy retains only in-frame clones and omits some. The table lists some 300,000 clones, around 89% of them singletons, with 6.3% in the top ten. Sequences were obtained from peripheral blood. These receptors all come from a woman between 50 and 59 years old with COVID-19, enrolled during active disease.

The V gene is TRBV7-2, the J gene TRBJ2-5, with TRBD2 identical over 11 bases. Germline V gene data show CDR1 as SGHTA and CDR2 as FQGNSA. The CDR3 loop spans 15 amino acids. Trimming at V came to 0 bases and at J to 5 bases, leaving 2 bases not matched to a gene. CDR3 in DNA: TGTGCCAGCAGCTTAGCGGCTAGCGGGGGGGAGACCCAGTACTTC. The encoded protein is CASSLAASGGETQYF.

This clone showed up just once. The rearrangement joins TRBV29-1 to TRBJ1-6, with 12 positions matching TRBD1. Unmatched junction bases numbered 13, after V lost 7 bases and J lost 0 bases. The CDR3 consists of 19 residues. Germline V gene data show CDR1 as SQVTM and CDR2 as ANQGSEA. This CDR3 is CSARSGTGGPSSYNSPLHF. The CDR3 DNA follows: TGCAGCGCTCGCTCCGGGACAGGGGGCCCAAGCTCCTATAATTCACCCCTCCACTTT.

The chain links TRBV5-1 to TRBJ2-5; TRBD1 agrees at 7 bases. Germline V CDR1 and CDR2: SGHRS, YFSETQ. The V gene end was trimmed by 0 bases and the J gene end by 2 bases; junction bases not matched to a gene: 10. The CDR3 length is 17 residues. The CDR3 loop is CASSLGQGVNLQETQYF. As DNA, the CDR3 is TGCGCCAGCAGCTTGGGGCAGGGGGTGAATCTTCAAGAGACCCAGTACTTC.

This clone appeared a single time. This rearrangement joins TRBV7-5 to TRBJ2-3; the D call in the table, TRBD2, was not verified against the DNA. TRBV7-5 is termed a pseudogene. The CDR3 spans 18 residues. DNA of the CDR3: TGTGTCAGAAGCTTATGGCGGACTAGCGGGCGGAACACAGATACGCAGTATTTT. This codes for CVRSLWRTSGRNTDTQYF.

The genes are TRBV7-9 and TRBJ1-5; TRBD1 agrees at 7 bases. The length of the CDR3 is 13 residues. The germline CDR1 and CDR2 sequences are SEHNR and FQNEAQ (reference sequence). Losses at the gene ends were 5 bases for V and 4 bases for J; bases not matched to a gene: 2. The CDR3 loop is CASSGQVNQPQHF. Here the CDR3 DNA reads TGTGCCAGCAGCGGACAGGTTAATCAGCCCCAGCATTTT.

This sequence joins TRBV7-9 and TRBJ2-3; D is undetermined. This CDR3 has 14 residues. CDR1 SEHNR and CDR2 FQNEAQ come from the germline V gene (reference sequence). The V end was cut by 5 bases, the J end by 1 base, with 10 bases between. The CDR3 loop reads CASSLPRGTDTQYF. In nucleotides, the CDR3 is TGTGCCAGCAGCCTCCCTCGGGGCACAGATACGCAGTATTTT.

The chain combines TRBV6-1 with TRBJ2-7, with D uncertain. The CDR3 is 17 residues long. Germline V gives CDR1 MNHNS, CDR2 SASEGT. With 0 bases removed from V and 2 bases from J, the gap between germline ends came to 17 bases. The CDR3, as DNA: TGTGCCAGCAGTGAAGCCTTACTACTGGTTAAGACCTACGAGCAGTACTTC. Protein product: CASSEALLLVKTYEQYF.

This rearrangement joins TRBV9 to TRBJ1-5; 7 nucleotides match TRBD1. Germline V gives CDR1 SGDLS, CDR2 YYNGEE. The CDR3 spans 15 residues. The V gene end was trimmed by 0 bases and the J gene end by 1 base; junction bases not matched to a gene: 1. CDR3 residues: CASSVGQGSNQPQHF. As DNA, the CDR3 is TGTGCCAGCAGCGTAGGACAGGGAAGCAATCAGCCCCAGCATTTT.

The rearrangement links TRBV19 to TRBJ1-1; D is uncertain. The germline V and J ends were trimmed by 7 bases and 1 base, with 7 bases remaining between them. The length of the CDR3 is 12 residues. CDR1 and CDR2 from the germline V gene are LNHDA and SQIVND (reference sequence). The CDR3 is CASIIGNTEAFF. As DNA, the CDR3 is TGTGCCAGTATTATCGGGAACACTGAAGCTTTCTTT.

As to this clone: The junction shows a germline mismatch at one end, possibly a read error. The CDR3 reads CASSRLAGANWIF. The CDR3 DNA sequence: TGTGCCAGCAGCCGACTAGCGGGGGCTAATTGGATCTTC. The chain carries TRBV3-1 (or the pseudogene TRBV3-2) and TRBJ2-1; TRBD2 agrees at 12 bases. This CDR3 is 13 amino acids long. Germline loops: CDR1 LGHDT, CDR2 YNNKEL (reference sequence).

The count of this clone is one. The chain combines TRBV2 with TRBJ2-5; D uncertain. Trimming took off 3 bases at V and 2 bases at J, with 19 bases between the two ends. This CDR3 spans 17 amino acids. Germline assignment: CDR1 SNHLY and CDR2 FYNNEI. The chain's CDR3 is CASSDYAKVPRQETQYF. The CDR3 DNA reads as TGTGCCAGCAGTGATTACGCTAAGGTTCCTAGGCAAGAGACCCAGTACTTC.

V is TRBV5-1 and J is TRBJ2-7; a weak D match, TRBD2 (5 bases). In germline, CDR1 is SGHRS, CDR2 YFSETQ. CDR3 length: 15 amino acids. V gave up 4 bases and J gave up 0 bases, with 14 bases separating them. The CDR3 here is CASSLDGKSSYEQYF. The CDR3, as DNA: TGCGCCAGCAGCCTGGACGGGAAGAGCTCCTACGAGCAGTACTTC.

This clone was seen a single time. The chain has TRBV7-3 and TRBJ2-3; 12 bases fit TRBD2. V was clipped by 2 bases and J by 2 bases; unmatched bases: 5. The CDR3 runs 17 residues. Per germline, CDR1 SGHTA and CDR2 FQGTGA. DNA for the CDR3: TGTGCCAGCAGCTTAGGACTAGCGGGACCGCTCACAGATACGCAGTATTTT. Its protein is CASSLGLAGPLTDTQYF.

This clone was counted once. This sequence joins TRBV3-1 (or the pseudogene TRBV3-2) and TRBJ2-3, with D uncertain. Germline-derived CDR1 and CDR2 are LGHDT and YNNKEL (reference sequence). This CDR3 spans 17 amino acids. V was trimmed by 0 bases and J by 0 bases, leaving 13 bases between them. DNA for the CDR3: TGTGCCAGCAGCCAAGATAGAACGGGTCTTAGCACAGATACGCAGTATTTT. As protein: CASSQDRTGLSTDTQYF.